Listed below are T cell receptor beta chains from one sample, sequenced in a study of cytomegalovirus exposure and HLA in healthy donors. TCRdb's copy holds only in-frame clones and misses some; the assay was immunoSEQ multiplex PCR. The sample lists roughly 230,000 clones; around 80% were seen once. Sequenced sample: PBMCs. Receptor source: a boy aged 5-17 years in good health and CMV-seronegative. The CDR3 runs from the conserved cysteine through the conserved F or W. A D gene is named only where the DNA matches it firmly. Size tells how often a clone was seen (once, few, many) or the class of an expanded clone, and some rows leave it out.

cdr3_nt,cdr3_aa,v_call,d_call,clone_size,j_call
TGTGCCAGCAGCCTTCTCTATCCAGGGCTTGGGGAAACCGGGGAGCTGTTTTTT,CASSLLYPGLGETGELFF,TRBV11-3,.,.,TRBJ2-2
TGTGCCAGCAGCTATGAGCTGCGGGGCCCCTACGAGCAGTACTTC,CASSYELRGPYEQYF,TRBV5-6,.,.,TRBJ2-7
TGTGCCAGCAGCCAAGTTAGCGGGAGCAGAGGCGAGCAGTACTTC,CASSQVSGSRGEQYF,TRBV4-2,TRBD2,.,TRBJ2-7
TGTGCCAGCATTACAACAGGGGAAACTGACTCTGGAAACACCATATATTTT,CASITTGETDSGNTIYF,TRBV6-4,TRBD1,.,TRBJ1-3
TGTGCCAGCAACCCGACAGTCCCTAACTATGGCTACACCTTC,CASNPTVPNYGYTF,TRBV6-1,.,.,TRBJ1-2
TGTGCCACAGGGCGGGGGGCCTCCTACAATGAGCAGTTCTTC,CATGRGASYNEQFF,TRBV11-3,TRBD2,.,TRBJ2-1
TGTGCCAGCAAGCTTCTCTCTGGAAACACCATATATTTT,CASKLLSGNTIYF,TRBV27,.,.,TRBJ1-3
TGTGCCAGCAGTGAAGCCCGCGGGGCGTTGGGTTCACCCCTCCACTTT,CASSEARGALGSPLHF,TRBV6-1,.,.,TRBJ1-6
TGTGCCAGCGGATATAGTGGGAGCTCCTACAATGAGCAGTTCTTC,CASGYSGSSYNEQFF,TRBV6-5,.,.,TRBJ2-1
TGTGCCATCAGTGAGTCCGGGGGGCGCGTGTACAATGAGCAGTTCTTC,CAISESGGRVYNEQFF,TRBV10-3,.,once,TRBJ2-1
TGCGCCAGCAGCTCCTATGACAGGGCTATCACTGAAGCTTTCTTT,CASSSYDRAITEAFF,TRBV5-1,TRBD1,.,TRBJ1-1
TGTGCCAGCAGTCCTGAACAGGGGGCGTGGGGGGAGCTGTTTTTT,CASSPEQGAWGELFF,TRBV11-3,TRBD1,.,TRBJ2-2
TGTGCCAGTAGCTTGCTAGCGGGAGAGGGAACAGATACGCAGTATTTT,CASSLLAGEGTDTQYF,TRBV19,TRBD2,once,TRBJ2-3
TGTGCCAGCAGTTTATATAAAAGCGGGACAGATACGCAGTATTTT,CASSLYKSGTDTQYF,TRBV27,.,few,TRBJ2-3
TGTGCCAGCAGAGGCGGGGGGGGACAGGACACAGATACGCAGTATTTT,CASRGGGGQDTDTQYF,TRBV9,.,.,TRBJ2-3
TGCGCCAGCAGCTTGGGGGCAGACAAAAGGCTTATAGGCTACACCTTC,CASSLGADKRLIGYTF,TRBV5-1,.,.,TRBJ1-2